The 26 T cell receptor beta chains below were found in one sample sequenced in a study of blood T cells in healthy people across ages. PCR was performed a second time for roughly 7 to 11 cycles using a sample-barcoded 5' primer and a J-beta primer mix. Each CDR3 protein is one row after TCRdb ran MiXCR on the 5' RACE reads. The sample has some 1,800,000 distinct CDR3 sequences, about 39% seen once; the top ten hold approximately 22%. Material for sequencing was blood. These receptors all stem from a human donor in good health.

This clonotype was counted between two and nine times. The chain is built from TRBV20-1 and TRBJ2-1, with D unclear. V lost 4 bases and J 0 bases, leaving 10 bases between the germline ends. CDR3 length: 14 residues. Per germline, CDR1 DFQATT and CDR2 SNEGSKA (reference sequence). CDR3 sequence (DNA): TGCAGTGCTAATCGAGCGAGCTCCTACAATGAGCAGTTCTTC. It is translated as CSANRASSYNEQFF.

Concerning this clonotype: A much larger clone differs by one base, so this may be a read error. The chain couples TRBV11-1 to TRBJ2-7; perhaps D is TRBD1 or TRBD2 (5 bases each). Per the germline V gene, CDR1 is SGHAT and CDR2 is FQDESV (reference sequence). This CDR3 contains 15 residues. Here the CDR3 DNA reads TGTGTCAGCAGCTTAGCAGGCAGGGAGCTCGACGAGCAGTACTTC. Translation: CVSSLAGRELDEQYF.

V is TRBV4-1 and J is TRBJ1-2; D is uncertain. Germline values: CDR1 MGHRA, CDR2 YSYEKL. V lost 3 bases and J lost 1, with 15 bases in between. The CDR3 loop spans 16 amino acids. The CDR3 coding sequence is TGCGCCAGCAGCCAGGATGTGGGGATTGATAACTATGGCTACACCTTC. Its translation: CASSQDVGIDNYGYTF.

The rearrangement joins TRBV2 to TRBJ1-2; 8 bases align to TRBD1. Germline V lookup: CDR1 SNHLY, CDR2 FYNNEI. With V trimmed by 6 bases and J by 8 bases, 8 bases remained unmatched. This CDR3 has 13 amino acids. The CDR3 DNA is TGTGCCAGCAGGGCGGACAGGGCGTCGGGCTACACCTTC. Protein: CASRADRASGYTF.

V and J are TRBV6-2 or TRBV6-3 and TRBJ1-5; D unresolved. The V end was cut by 6 bases, the J end by 8 bases, with 20 bases between. This CDR3 region has 15 residues. The germline gives CDR1 MNHEY, CDR2 SVGEGT. CDR3 DNA sequence: TGTGCCAGCAGCCCGGCCAGGTGGCTGAGGGAGCCCCAGCATTTT. Translated: CASSPARWLREPQHF.

This clonotype occurred once. The rearrangement links TRBV7-2 to TRBJ2-5; D possibly uses TRBD1 or TRBD2 (7 bases each). Germline V gene data show CDR1 as SGHTA and CDR2 as FQGNSA. The CDR3 has 17 amino acids. V dropped 11 bases and J dropped 5 bases, with 30 bases sitting between them. This chain's CDR3 is CASQRQGGIWGRETQYF. CDR3 DNA: TGTGCCTCCCAGAGACAGGGAGGGATTTGGGGGCGGGAGACCCAGTACTTC. Combining the CDR3 with reference TRBV7-2 and TRBJ2-5 gives the whole variable domain GAGVSQSPSNKVTEKGKDVELRCDPISGHTALYWYRQSLGQGLEFLIYFQGNSAPDKSGLPSDRFSAERTGGSVSTLTIQRTQQEDSAVYLCASQRQGGIWGRETQYFGPGTRLLVL.

The chain recombines TRBV10-3 with TRBJ2-1; D is perhaps TRBD1 (6 bases). Trimming stripped 10 bases from V and 5 bases from J, with 18 bases between. The CDR3 sequence is 14 residues long. Per germline, CDR1 ENHRY and CDR2 SYGVKD. This chain's CDR3 is CASLSQQGDNEQFF. The CDR3 DNA follows: TGTGCCAGCCTTTCACAACAGGGAGACAATGAGCAGTTCTTC.

The table lists this clonotype with a few counts. The chain employs TRBV12-3 or TRBV12-4 and TRBJ1-2; no reliable D call. This CDR3 spans 14 amino acids. Between the trimmed V and J ends, which lost 4 bases and 7 bases, there was a span of 16 bases. This chain's CDR3 is CASSYVTGGFGYTF. For the CDR3, the DNA is TGTGCCAGCAGTTATGTGACCGGAGGGTTTGGCTACACCTTC.

V usage is TRBV10-3 and J usage is TRBJ1-2; 7 bases match TRBD1. Germline CDR1 is ENHRY and CDR2 is SYGVKD. V trimming: 7 bases; J trimming: 5 bases; junction bases outside the gene matches: 10. The CDR3 length is 14 residues. CDR3 sequence reads: CAITQTGAPYGYTF. The CDR3 DNA follows: TGTGCCATCACCCAAACAGGGGCTCCTTATGGCTACACCTTC.

This chain connects TRBV4-1 to TRBJ2-7; D is unclear. CDR3 length: 14 amino acids. Per germline, CDR1 MGHRA and CDR2 YSYEKL. Trimming took off 0 bases at V and 4 bases at J, with 10 bases between the two ends. The CDR3 region has the DNA TGCGCCAGCAGCCAAGATGCGAGTACTTACGAGCAGTACTTC. Translated: CASSQDASTYEQYF.

This chain joins TRBV20-1 and TRBJ2-3; 7 bases fit TRBD2. V lost 5 bases, J lost 0 bases, and 5 bases stayed unmatched. CDR3 length equals 14 residues. CDR1 is DFQATT and CDR2 is SNEGSKA in the germline V gene (reference sequence). DNA for the CDR3: TGCAGTGCTGATAGCGGGCAAAGCACAGATACGCAGTATTTT. Translating gives CSADSGQSTDTQYF.

This clonotype has at least ten counts. The chain joins TRBV6-1 to TRBJ2-1, with D perhaps matching TRBD2 (6 bases). Germline-derived CDR1 and CDR2 are MNHNS and SASEGT. The CDR3 runs 14 residues. V lost 3 bases, J lost 0 bases, and 6 bases lay in between. In nucleotides, the CDR3 is TGTGCCAGCAGTGAGCGGGGCTCCTACAATGAGCAGTTCTTC. Amino acid sequence: CASSERGSYNEQFF.

The chain joins TRBV3-1 to TRBJ2-4; 10 bases agree with TRBD2. Unmatched junction bases numbered 21, after V lost 0 bases and J lost 13 bases. Germline CDR1 and CDR2: LGHDT and YNNKEL (reference sequence). CDR3 length equals 19 residues. The DNA for the CDR3 is TGTGCCAGCAGCCAAGAGGAGCGGGGGGGAGTCACGTCCTACAATGAGCAGTACTTC. This codes for CASSQEERGGVTSYNEQYF.

V usage is TRBV7-2 and J usage is TRBJ2-4, with D unclear. The J call may be wrong; the DNA end is better matched by TRBJ2-7. The CDR3 consists of 13 residues. CDR1 and CDR2 from the germline V gene are SGHTA and FQGNSA. CDR3 residues: CASSYNLGREQYF. Written as DNA, the CDR3 is TGTGCCAGCAGCTACAATTTGGGTCGCGAGCAGTACTTC.

V gene TRBV2 combines with J gene TRBJ2-6; no definite D call. Per germline, CDR1 SNHLY and CDR2 FYNNEI. The CDR3 extends over 15 amino acids. Deletions cut 4 bases from V and 0 bases from J, with 7 bases between. The DNA of the CDR3 is TGTGCCAGCAGTGCTGAGTTCTCTGGGGCCAACGTCCTGACTTTC. Translation: CASSAEFSGANVLTF. The full variable domain, rest sourced from reference TRBV2 and TRBJ2-6, is EPEVTQTPSHQVTQMGQEVILRCVPISNHLYFYWYRQILGQKVEFLVSFYNNEISEKSEIFDDQFSVERPDGSNFTLKIRSTKLEDSAMYFCASSAEFSGANVLTFGAGSRLTVL.

There are a few counts of this clonotype. The chain couples TRBV5-1 to TRBJ2-1, with TRBD2 as a possible D gene (6 bases). This CDR3 spans 21 amino acids. In germline, CDR1 is SGHRS, CDR2 YFSETQ. The V end lost 0 bases, the J end lost 4 bases, and 29 bases lay between the germline ends. Here the CDR3 reads CASSLDGIQAGTGRLYNEQFF. The CDR3 nucleotides are TGCGCCAGCAGCTTGGACGGAATACAGGCGGGGACCGGACGATTGTACAATGAGCAGTTCTTC.

This clonotype occurred once. The chain uses TRBV7-3 and TRBJ2-1, with 9 bases identical to TRBD2. V dropped 4 bases and J dropped 5; count of bases not matched to a gene: 6. Germline assignment: CDR1 SGHTA and CDR2 FQGTGA. The CDR3 has 15 residues. The CDR3 is CASSSERGADNEQFF. DNA of the CDR3: TGTGCCAGCAGCTCCGAGCGGGGGGCCGACAATGAGCAGTTCTTC.

The chain carries TRBV7-2 and TRBJ1-5, with D maybe TRBD1 (5 bases). V was pared by 5 bases and J by 0 bases, with 17 bases between. The CDR3 extends over 17 amino acids. CDR1 and CDR2 from the germline V gene are SGHTA and FQGNSA. The CDR3 DNA reads as TGTGCCAGCAGCCCAGTGGGGGGGGTTTATAGCAATCAGCCCCAGCATTTT. It is translated as CASSPVGGVYSNQPQHF.

The V gene is TRBV4-3, the J gene TRBJ1-2; the D is unclear. V shed 2 bases and J shed 6 bases, with 10 bases lying between them. The CDR3 is made up of 13 amino acids. Germline CDR1 is LGHNA and CDR2 is YSLEER. The CDR3 DNA is TGCGCCAGCAGCCAATACCCAAGGGATGGCTACACCTTC. It yields the protein CASSQYPRDGYTF.

The chain links TRBV7-9 to TRBJ2-5; D uncertain. The CDR3 spans 12 residues. V was cut by 3 bases and J by 5 bases, with 7 bases left in between. Per the germline V gene, CDR1 is SEHNR and CDR2 is FQNEAQ (reference sequence). The CDR3 protein is CASSFTVETQYF. CDR3 nucleotide sequence: TGTGCCAGCAGCTTTACTGTGGAGACCCAGTACTTC.

This chain links TRBV20-1 with TRBJ1-5; perhaps TRBD1 as D (6 bases). The CDR3 consists of 15 residues. CDR1 and CDR2 (germline): DFQATT, SNEGSKA (reference sequence). V gave up 3 bases and J gave up 2 bases, with 14 bases separating them. CDR3 residues: CSARVGAHGNQPQHF. The DNA of the CDR3 is TGCAGTGCTAGGGTGGGGGCGCACGGCAATCAGCCCCAGCATTTT.

The genes are TRBV6-1 and TRBJ1-1, with no clear D. Germline values: CDR1 MNHNS, CDR2 SASEGT. This CDR3 has 16 amino acids. V was clipped by 4 bases and J by 1 base, with 16 bases between them. Here the CDR3 DNA reads TGTGCCAGCAGTGGAGGACTTGAAGGCACGAACACTGAAGCTTTCTTT. This translates into CASSGGLEGTNTEAFF.

This clonotype has only a few counts. The chain couples TRBV11-1 to TRBJ1-5, with 7 bases lining up with TRBD1. The CDR3 sequence is 16 residues long. Looked up from germline, CDR1 is SGHAT and CDR2 is FQDESV (reference sequence). V gave up 5 bases and J gave up 0 bases; unmatched junction bases: 7. CDR3 protein: CASSRTGAYSNQPQHF. Here the CDR3 DNA reads TGTGCCAGCAGCCGGACAGGCGCTTATAGCAATCAGCCCCAGCATTTT.

The V call is TRBV6-2 or TRBV6-3, the J call TRBJ1-5; 9 bases fit TRBD1. Germline V gene data show CDR1 as MNHEY and CDR2 as SVGEGT. After removal of 5 bases from V and 4 bases from J, the junction contained 15 bases not matched to a gene. This CDR3 comprises 18 residues. CDR3 coding DNA: TGTGCCAGCAGTGACCGACAGGGGGGGATTCTTGGAAATCAGCCCCAGCATTTT. Residues: CASSDRQGGILGNQPQHF.

The chain links TRBV20-1 to TRBJ1-2, with D tentatively TRBD1 (5 bases). Germline values: CDR1 DFQATT, CDR2 SNEGSKA (reference sequence). This CDR3 has 15 residues. Trimming stripped 0 bases from V and 0 bases from J, with 11 bases between. The CDR3 bases are TGCAGTGCTAGAGATAAGACAGCTACTAACTATGGCTACACCTTC. Amino acids: CSARDKTATNYGYTF.

The chain recombines TRBV20-1 with TRBJ2-1; TRBD1 agrees at 9 bases. The V gene's germline CDR1 is DFQATT and CDR2 SNEGSKA (reference sequence). The CDR3 covers 15 residues. V was pared by 7 bases and J by 10 bases, with 17 bases of the junction left unmatched. CDR3 residues: CSVRTMDRGPEEQFF. DNA for the CDR3: TGCAGTGTCCGCACGATGGACAGGGGACCAGAGGAGCAGTTCTTC.